This T cell receptor (beta chain) derives from a study of blood T cell repertoires in COVID-19. Germline CDR1 SGHRS, CDR2 YFSETQ. V shed 0 bases and J 7 bases; nucleotides not matched to a gene: 3. The CDR3 totals 15 residues. A case of COVID-19 had been met by exposed participants within 2 weeks before study entry. Method: immunoSEQ multiplex PCR; TCRdb's copy keeps in-frame clones and lacks some. There are a few hundred thousand clones in the sample; about 89% occur only once, and about 0.86% lies in the top ten. This sequence was found in a woman aged 40 to 55 who had been exposed to COVID-19. This chain links TRBV5-1 with TRBJ1-3; TRBD1 matches 11 bases. The sequencing input was PBMCs or T cells enriched from blood (not recorded which). The CDR3 DNA reads TGCGCCAGCAGCTTGGGCGGACAGGGGGCCAACACCATATATTTT. It translates to CASSLGGQGANTIYF. The full variable domain, in which reference TRBV5-1 and TRBJ1-3 provide the parts outside the CDR3, is KAGVTQTPRYLIKTRGQQVTLSCSPISGHRSVSWYQQTPGQGLQFLFEYFSETQRNKGNFPGRFSGRQFSNSRSEMNVSTLELGDSALYLCASSLGGQGANTIYFGEGSWLTVV.